The 27 T cell receptor beta chains listed next were all sequenced from one sample in a study of T cell clones after liver transplantation. Here immunoSEQ multiplex PCR was the method, and the copy in TCRdb shows in-frame clones only, minus some. The repertoire holds fewer than 45,000 clones, with 70% to 90% as singletons. This specimen consisted of CD4+ T cells from blood, obtained 24 months after liver transplant. These receptors all stem from a human patient who received a liver transplant. A subset of T cells may come from the graft donor.

CDR3 in DNA: TGTGCCAGCAGATCTCTGGGGGGCGGCACTGAAGCTTTCTTT. It encodes CASRSLGGGTEAFF. The genes are TRBV5-5 and TRBJ1-1; D might be TRBD1 (6 bases). V gave up 5 bases and J gave up 4 bases, with 15 bases separating them. Germline-derived CDR1 and CDR2 are SGHKS and YYEKEE (reference sequence). This CDR3 is 14 amino acids long.

The J gene is TRBJ1-1, the V gene TRBV18, with a possible D match to TRBD1 (5 bases). Per the germline V gene, CDR1 is KGHSH and CDR2 is LQKENI. The CDR3 is made up of 13 amino acids. Trimming stripped 6 bases from V and 1 base from J, with 9 bases between. CDR3 DNA: TGTGCCAGCTCCGGGGGGAGGAACACTGAAGCTTTCTTT. The encoded protein is CASSGGRNTEAFF.

This chain connects TRBV11-2 to TRBJ2-7, with 9 bases lining up with TRBD1. CDR3 length: 14 amino acids. The V and J ends lost 4 bases and 6 bases, in that order; junction bases with no gene match: 7. CDR1 is SGHAT and CDR2 is FQNNGV in the germline V gene. CDR3 sequence reads: CASSSPGTGPEQYF. The CDR3 region has the DNA TGTGCCAGCAGCTCGCCCGGGACAGGGCCCGAGCAGTACTTC.

This chain joins TRBV7-9 and TRBJ1-2; D unresolved. The CDR3 is 14 amino acids. Germline V lookup: CDR1 SEHNR, CDR2 FQNEAQ (reference sequence). Trimming stripped 1 base from V and 4 bases from J, with 10 bases between. The DNA of the CDR3 is TGTGCCAGCAGCTTAGGAGTTTCTGCCTATGGCTACACCTTC. Its protein is CASSLGVSAYGYTF.

The gene calls are TRBV14 and TRBJ2-7; D remains ambiguous. Germline V gene lookup returns CDR1 SGHDN and CDR2 FVKESK. This CDR3 comprises 14 residues. V was cut by 4 bases and J by 2 bases, with 12 bases left in between. The CDR3 protein is CASSPGSWAYEQYF. The CDR3 bases are TGTGCCAGCAGCCCAGGTTCGTGGGCCTACGAGCAGTACTTC.

In its sample, this clone was seen once. The rearrangement links TRBV6-5 to TRBJ2-4; tentative D call: TRBD2 (5 bases). There are 15 residues in the CDR3. CDR1 and CDR2 from the germline V gene are MNHEY and SVGAGI. Trimming left V 5 bases short and J 1 base short, with 12 bases between. The CDR3 loop is CASSTTPGAKNIQYF. DNA of the CDR3: TGTGCCAGCAGTACTACCCCGGGGGCCAAAAACATTCAGTACTTC.

The chain links TRBV28 to TRBJ1-2; D remains ambiguous. The germline V and J ends were trimmed by 4 bases and 0 bases, with 12 bases remaining between them. The germline gives CDR1 MDHEN, CDR2 SYDVKM. CDR3 size: 15 residues. The CDR3 spells CASSYPAIPNYGYTF. CDR3 nucleotides: TGTGCCAGCAGTTACCCGGCCATACCTAACTATGGCTACACCTTC.

V is TRBV7-2 and J is TRBJ2-7, with TRBD2 identical over 11 bases. Trimming at V came to 5 bases and at J to 7 bases, leaving 7 bases not matched to a gene. The CDR3 is made up of 14 amino acids. Germline V CDR1 and CDR2: SGHTA, FQGNSA. In nucleotides, the CDR3 is TGTGCCAGCAGCAAAGCTAGCGGGGGGAAAGAGCAGTACTTC. Translation gives CASSKASGGKEQYF.

V usage is TRBV5-1 and J usage is TRBJ2-3; TRBD2 might be the D (6 bases). From germline, CDR1 is SGHRS and CDR2 YFSETQ. V was cut by 4 bases and J by 2 bases, with 17 bases left in between. The length of the CDR3 is 16 residues. The CDR3 region is CASSPVLTRLTDTQYF. The CDR3 DNA sequence: TGCGCCAGCAGCCCAGTTCTGACTAGACTCACAGATACGCAGTATTTT.

The V and J genes are TRBV6-1 and TRBJ1-1, with D perhaps matching TRBD1 (6 bases). The germline V and J ends were trimmed by 2 bases and 11 bases, with 24 bases remaining between them. CDR1 is MNHNS and CDR2 is SASEGT in the germline V gene. CDR3 length: 16 residues. As DNA, the CDR3 is TGTGCCAGCAGTGAACCCGGGGGCGCTCTCCGGTGGGAGGCTTTCTTT. This encodes CASSEPGGALRWEAFF.

The V call is TRBV2, the J call TRBJ2-7, with TRBD2 matching 8 bases. The length of the CDR3 is 11 residues. The germline V gene encodes CDR1 SNHLY and CDR2 FYNNEI. V lost 6 bases, J lost 11 bases, and 6 bases stayed unmatched. CDR3 in DNA: TGTGCCAGCAGGGCGGGGGGACATAAGTACTTC. Its translation is CASRAGGHKYF.

The rearrangement links TRBV7-2 to TRBJ2-1, with 8 bases matching TRBD2. This CDR3 contains 14 residues. The germline gives CDR1 SGHTA, CDR2 FQGNSA. Trimming cost V 5 bases and J 7 bases; bases outside gene matches: 7. CDR3 loop: CASSTSGLRNEQFF. The CDR3, as DNA: TGTGCCAGCAGCACTAGCGGTCTACGAAATGAGCAGTTCTTC.

V and J are TRBV5-1 and TRBJ2-5; D uncertain. This CDR3 comprises 15 residues. The V end was cut by 4 bases, the J end by 2 bases, with 15 bases between. Germline lookup yields CDR1 SGHRS and CDR2 YFSETQ. The CDR3 DNA follows: TGCGCCAGCAGCCTCACCCCTACGCCACAAGAGACCCAGTACTTC. It encodes CASSLTPTPQETQYF.

The chain has TRBV19 and TRBJ2-2, with D uncertain. V lost 6 bases and J lost 2, with 4 bases in between. Germline lookup yields CDR1 LNHDA and CDR2 SQIVND (reference sequence). The CDR3 length is 12 residues. CDR3: CASSLNTGELFF. The CDR3 region has the DNA TGTGCCAGTAGCCTAAACACCGGGGAGCTGTTTTTT.

The V gene is TRBV4-2, the J gene TRBJ2-5; D is perhaps TRBD1 or TRBD2 (5 bases each). The V and J ends lost 1 base and 3 bases respectively, with 9 bases between them. The CDR3 extends over 14 amino acids. Germline V lookup: CDR1 LGHNA, CDR2 YNFKEQ. The CDR3 DNA follows: TGTGCCAGCAGCCAAGTGGGGGATGAAGAGACCCAGTACTTC. Protein: CASSQVGDEETQYF.

The sample holds a few counts of this clone. The chain combines TRBV11-2 with TRBJ1-1; 8 bases map to TRBD1. The CDR3 has 13 amino acids. The V gene's germline CDR1 is SGHAT and CDR2 FQNNGV. Losses at the gene ends were 5 bases for V and 10 bases for J; bases not matched to a gene: 9. The CDR3 DNA follows: TGTGCCAGCAGCCAGGTAGACAGGGGTTTAGCTTTCTTT. Protein sequence: CASSQVDRGLAFF.

The chain combines TRBV12-5 with TRBJ2-2; D is ambiguous. The ends were cut back, 4 bases at V and 4 bases at J, with 10 bases in the middle. Germline CDR1 LGHNT, CDR2 FRNRAP. The CDR3 loop spans 14 amino acids. The CDR3 is CASGWVGPTGELFF. CDR3 coding DNA: TGTGCTAGTGGTTGGGTGGGCCCCACCGGGGAGCTGTTTTTT.

In its sample, this clone was seen once. This sequence joins TRBV11-2 and TRBJ1-6; 7 bases are shared with TRBD1. The CDR3 has 14 amino acids. J lost 11 bases, V lost 3 bases, and 7 bases had no gene match. CDR1 and CDR2 from the germline V gene are SGHAT and FQNNGV. The CDR3 region has the DNA TGTGCCAGCAGCTTTGGGGGTCAGGGGGCACCCCTCCACTTT. This codes for CASSFGGQGAPLHF.

The chain joins TRBV10-3 to TRBJ2-3, with TRBD2 identical over 9 bases. The V gene's germline CDR1 is ENHRY and CDR2 SYGVKD. Trimming at V came to 3 bases and at J to 2 bases, leaving 3 bases not matched to a gene. CDR3 length: 15 amino acids. Here the CDR3 reads CAISDAGGNTDTQYF. CDR3 nucleotide sequence: TGTGCCATCAGTGACGCGGGGGGGAACACAGATACGCAGTATTTT.

The chain has TRBV5-1 and TRBJ2-7, with 7 nucleotides matching TRBD2. Germline trimming cut 4 bases from V and 3 bases from J; bases unmatched to any gene: 10. Germline loops: CDR1 SGHRS, CDR2 YFSETQ. CDR3 size: 15 residues. The CDR3 DNA reads as TGCGCCAGCAGCCCGTTAGGGGACTACTACTACGAGCAGTACTTC. Protein: CASSPLGDYYYEQYF.

The chain recombines TRBV18 with TRBJ1-5; possibly TRBD1 for D (5 bases). Germline-derived CDR1 and CDR2 are KGHSH and LQKENI. CDR3 length: 13 amino acids. V gave up 3 bases and J gave up 6 bases, with 9 bases separating them. The CDR3 is CASSPEQGQPQHF. CDR3 nucleotides: TGTGCCAGCTCACCGGAGCAGGGTCAGCCCCAGCATTTT.

This clone was seen only a few times. This chain connects TRBV7-8 to TRBJ1-5, with D maybe TRBD1 (5 bases). This CDR3 is 13 amino acids long. Per the germline V gene, CDR1 is SGHVS and CDR2 is FQNEAQ. V was cut by 5 bases and J by 3 bases, with 8 bases left in between. CDR3 sequence (DNA): TGTGCCAGCAGCCAGACAGTCAATCAGCCCCAGCATTTT. Protein sequence: CASSQTVNQPQHF.

This clone occurred a few times. The V gene is TRBV27, the J gene TRBJ1-2, with 8 nucleotides matching TRBD1. From germline, CDR1 is MNHEY and CDR2 SMNVEV (reference sequence). J lost 4 bases, V lost 5 bases, and 3 bases had no gene match. This CDR3 has 13 residues. The CDR3 DNA reads as TGTGCCAGCAGTCGGGACAGGACCTATGGCTACACCTTC. As protein: CASSRDRTYGYTF.

The V call is TRBV30, the J call TRBJ1-1, with TRBD1 matching 9 bases. V lost 5 bases to trimming and J lost 5 bases; unmatched junction nucleotides: 9. Looked up from germline, CDR1 is GTSNPN and CDR2 is SVGIG (reference sequence). This CDR3 is built from 14 residues. CDR3 amino acids: CAWGQGMKGTEAFF. CDR3 DNA sequence: TGTGCCTGGGGACAGGGGATGAAGGGGACTGAAGCTTTCTTT.

The rearrangement uses TRBV29-1 and TRBJ1-1, with a tentative D call TRBD1 (5 bases). Deletions cut 8 bases from V and 4 bases from J, with 14 bases between. Germline CDR1 and CDR2: SQVTM and ANQGSEA. This CDR3 is built from 12 residues. The CDR3 here is CSIQGLRTEAFF. The CDR3 nucleotides are TGCAGCATTCAGGGACTTCGCACTGAAGCTTTCTTT.

In this sample, this clone turned up a few times. The chain combines TRBV2 with TRBJ2-4, with 7 bases lining up with TRBD1. CDR1 SNHLY and CDR2 FYNNEI come from the germline V gene. This CDR3 is built from 15 residues. The junction had 11 bases not matched to a gene; V was cut back by 5 bases and J by 7 bases. The CDR3 loop reads CASSKLQGIGNIQYF. DNA of the CDR3: TGTGCCAGCAGTAAACTACAGGGGATTGGGAACATTCAGTACTTC.

The rearrangement uses TRBV7-3 and TRBJ2-5, with 7 bases aligning to TRBD1. The CDR3 is made up of 15 amino acids. CDR1 is SGHTA, CDR2 FQGTGA, per germline. V was pared by 3 bases and J by 4 bases, with 8 bases of the junction left unmatched. Written as DNA, the CDR3 is TGTGCCAGCAGCTTGGGACAGTTGACTGGAGAGACCCAGTACTTC. Its protein product is CASSLGQLTGETQYF. The variable domain in full, completed from reference TRBV7-3 and TRBJ2-5, reads GAGVSQTPSNKVTEKGKYVELRCDPISGHTALYWYRQSLGQGPEFLIYFQGTGAADDSGLPNDRFFAVRPEGSVSTLKIQRTERGDSAVYLCASSLGQLTGETQYFGPGTRLLVL.